This T cell receptor beta chain appears in the sequencing data of a study of response to subunit inactivated influenza vaccine. MiXCR was run by TCRdb on the RT-PCR reads, yielding one entry per CDR3 protein. In the table there are some 570,000 distinct CDR3 sequences, around 11% of which are singletons. This CDR3 has 13 amino acids. The germline gives CDR1 MNHEY, CDR2 SMNVEV (reference sequence). These records were also assigned to another study, of T cells expressing NK-cell markers. That publication notes: Synthesis of TCR beta cDNA relied on 5'RACE template switching carrying UMIs. Only alpha-beta TCR T cells were sorted in several experiments, using an anti-gamma-delta TCR antibody.

Sequencing used PBMCs from blood, obtained on the day of vaccination. V gene TRBV27 combines with J gene TRBJ2-3, with D hard to call. This sequence was found in a man in his forties or fifties who received an inactivated influenza vaccine. This chain's CDR3 is CATQASSTDTQYF. The CDR3 nucleotides read TGTGCAACCCAAGCTTCTAGCACAGATACGCAGTATTTT.